This T cell receptor (beta chain) was obtained from a study of T cells in Graves' hyperthyroidism and ophthalmopathy. Across the study: Peripheral blood collection took place at initial diagnosis, before any treatment.

Germline V gene sequence: CDR1 MNHNS, CDR2 SASEGT. CDR3 length: 14 residues. With V trimmed by 0 bases and J by 6 bases, 4 bases remained unmatched. The source material, RNA transcripts, was used to amplify TCR beta CDR3 regions. A set of HTBI primers served as the primers for a first-round RT-PCR of the TCR CDR3. TCRdb re-called the multiplex PCR reads with MiXCR, one entry per CDR3 protein. The sample carries approximately 200,000 distinct CDR3 sequences, about 17% recorded once. General study results and limits: Most thyroid-expanded clonotypes above 0.001 were also found in blood. Ophthalmopathy was predicted by the model a median of 6.5 months ahead of onset.

As concerns this clonotype: Its antigen is still unknown.

The specimen sequenced was blood. The chain is built from TRBV6-1 and TRBJ2-7; 8 bases agree with TRBD1. The receptor was isolated from a man aged 35-49 years with Graves' hyperthyroidism. The CDR3 sequence: CASSEAAGGFEQYF. CDR3 DNA: TGTGCCAGCAGTGAAGCGGCAGGGGGCTTCGAGCAGTACTTC.